The 14 T cell receptor beta chains below come from one sample, sequenced in a study of T cells in Graves' hyperthyroidism and ophthalmopathy. Template material for amplifying TCR beta CDR3 regions consisted of RNA transcripts. The HTBI primer set drove a first-round RT-PCR of the TCR CDR3. TCRdb reprocessed the multiplex PCR reads via MiXCR and lists one record per CDR3 protein. The data hold over 700,000 distinct CDR3 sequences, with approximately 40% observed a single time. Sequencing was done on a sample of blood. Every receptor here comes from a young man with Graves' hyperthyroidism.

The J gene is TRBJ2-7, the V gene TRBV6-6, with D hard to call. CDR1 is MNHNY and CDR2 is SVGAGI in the germline V gene (reference sequence). CDR3 size: 13 residues. With 2 bases removed from V and 0 bases from J, the gap between germline ends came to 5 bases. CDR3 in DNA: TGTGCCAGCAGTTACGAACTCTCCTACGAGCAGTACTTC. Amino acid sequence: CASSYELSYEQYF.

The chain has TRBV6-5 and TRBJ1-2; a weak D match, TRBD1 (5 bases). Germline V gene lookup returns CDR1 MNHEY and CDR2 SVGAGI. This CDR3 is 13 amino acids long. Trimming stripped 8 bases from V and 4 bases from J, with 14 bases between. The CDR3 sequence: CASGASFSYGYTF. CDR3 bases: TGTGCCAGCGGGGCCAGTTTTAGCTATGGCTACACCTTC.

V and J are TRBV15 and TRBJ1-3, with D possibly TRBD1 on 5 matching bases. CDR3 length: 14 residues. V lost 5 bases, J lost 2 bases, and 10 bases lay in between. Germline CDR1 reads LNHNV; CDR2 reads YYDKDF (reference sequence). In nucleotides, the CDR3 is TGTGCCACCAGCGTTACCAGGGCTGGAAACACCATATATTTT. Translation: CATSVTRAGNTIYF. Full variable domain (outside the CDR3, taken from reference TRBV15 and TRBJ1-3): DAMVIQNPRYQVTQFGKPVTLSCSQTLNHNVMYWYQQKSSQAPKLLFHYYDKDFNNEADTPDNFQSRRPNTSFCFLDIRSPGLGDTAMYLCATSVTRAGNTIYFGEGSWLTVV.

This CDR3 is CASSQEESVEPEETQYF. The DNA of the CDR3 is TGTGCCAGCAGCCAAGAAGAGAGTGTAGAGCCGGAAGAGACCCAGTACTTC. This rearrangement joins TRBV9 to TRBJ2-5; D is undetermined. Looked up from germline, CDR1 is SGDLS and CDR2 is YYNGEE. With 4 bases removed from V and 3 bases from J, the gap between germline ends came to 22 bases. The CDR3 contains 17 residues.

The chain joins TRBV11-2 to TRBJ2-7, with no clear D. V shed 2 bases and J shed 3 bases, with 8 bases lying between them. Germline V gene sequence: CDR1 SGHAT, CDR2 FQNNGV. CDR3 length equals 13 residues. DNA of the CDR3: TGTGCCAGCAGCTTAACCTGCGGCTACGAGCAGTACTTC. Translation: CASSLTCGYEQYF.

The chain couples TRBV10-3 to TRBJ1-5; unclear D gene. The length of the CDR3 is 13 residues. V was pared by 6 bases and J by 5 bases, with 11 bases between. Germline loops: CDR1 ENHRY, CDR2 SYGVKD. The CDR3 is CAISHGEDQPQHF. Here the CDR3 DNA reads TGTGCCATCAGCCATGGCGAAGATCAGCCCCAGCATTTT.

In this sample, this clonotype turned up a few times. The J gene is TRBJ2-7, the V gene TRBV2; possible D gene TRBD2, 6 bases. The CDR3 consists of 11 residues. Germline V gives CDR1 SNHLY, CDR2 FYNNEI. V dropped 6 bases and J dropped 6 bases, with 9 bases sitting between them. The chain's CDR3 is CASRSGLEQYF. CDR3 DNA: TGTGCCAGCAGGAGCGGGCTCGAGCAGTACTTC.

The gene calls are TRBV7-6 and TRBJ2-2, with D possibly being TRBD2 (6 bases). Deletions cut 6 bases from V and 6 bases from J, with 11 bases between. The CDR3 spans 13 residues. The germline V gene has CDR1 SGHVS and CDR2 FNYEAQ. CDR3: CASRSTGAGELFF. As DNA, the CDR3 is TGTGCCAGCAGATCAACGGGGGCCGGGGAGCTGTTTTTT.

This chain uses TRBV12-3 or TRBV12-4 with TRBJ2-5; the match to TRBD2 covers 8 bases. V shed 6 bases and J 3 bases; nucleotides not matched to a gene: 9. The CDR3 totals 15 residues. The CDR3 sequence is CASSSLAGPKETQYF. CDR3 bases: TGTGCCAGCAGCTCCTTAGCGGGGCCTAAAGAGACCCAGTACTTC.

This chain joins TRBV20-1 and TRBJ1-1; D is uncertain. With 0 bases removed from V and 5 bases from J, the gap between germline ends came to 10 bases. Germline V CDR1 and CDR2: DFQATT, SNEGSKA (reference sequence). The CDR3 extends over 13 amino acids. CDR3 sequence (DNA): TGCAGTGCTAGAGATCAAGTAGGGACTGAAGCTTTCTTT. Its translation is CSARDQVGTEAFF.

In its sample, this clonotype was seen many times. This rearrangement joins TRBV20-1 to TRBJ1-1; D ambiguous. Germline assignment: CDR1 DFQATT and CDR2 SNEGSKA (reference sequence). The CDR3 is 14 amino acids. The germline V and J ends were trimmed by 3 bases and 0 bases, with 11 bases remaining between them. Here the CDR3 reads CSASLRRLNTEAFF. The CDR3, as DNA: TGCAGTGCTAGCCTACGCCGGTTGAACACTGAAGCTTTCTTT.

In this sample, this clonotype turned up a few times. The chain joins TRBV7-2 to TRBJ2-7; possibly TRBD1 for D (6 bases). V lost 4 bases to trimming and J lost 2 bases, with 21 bases between them. The CDR3 length is 17 residues. CDR1 and CDR2 from the germline V gene are SGHTA and FQGNSA. This CDR3 is CASSSGVGQGITYEQYF. CDR3 sequence (DNA): TGTGCCAGCAGCTCAGGAGTAGGGCAGGGGATCACCTACGAGCAGTACTTC.

The gene calls are TRBV9 and TRBJ2-2; D is ambiguous. V lost 2 bases to trimming and J lost 3 bases, with 8 bases between them. This CDR3 is built from 14 residues. Looked up from germline, CDR1 is SGDLS and CDR2 is YYNGEE. In nucleotides, the CDR3 is TGTGCCAGCAGCGTGGTGGCGGACACCGGGGAGCTGTTTTTT. Its protein product is CASSVVADTGELFF.

This clonotype was seen repeatedly, ten times or more. The chain uses TRBV2 and TRBJ1-1; a possible D gene is TRBD1 (5 bases). Germline V gene lookup returns CDR1 SNHLY and CDR2 FYNNEI. Trimming left V 6 bases short and J 0 bases short, with 11 bases between. There are 14 residues in the CDR3. The CDR3 DNA is TGTGCCAGCAGCCAGGGACTGTTGAACACTGAAGCTTTCTTT. It is translated as CASSQGLLNTEAFF.